Below are 24 T cell receptor beta chains sequenced from a single sample in a study of T cell repertoires in cytomegalovirus infection. MiXCR was run by TCRdb on the reads, yielding one entry per CDR3 protein. Of roughly 69,000 distinct CDR3 sequences listed, roughly 28% were seen once; the top ten hold 50% to 70%. What these receptors recognize is not known. Sample: CD8+ T cells from cultured PBMCs, taken from culture after CMV antigen stimulation. These TCRs come from a human donor in good health (CMV status not recorded). Some clones in this sample may be carry-over from other donors' samples.

The chain uses TRBV6-2 or TRBV6-3 and TRBJ1-1, with D tentatively TRBD1 (6 bases). The CDR3 runs 17 residues. Trimming removed 5 bases at V and 4 bases at J, with 23 bases between. The germline V gene has CDR1 MNHEY and CDR2 SVGEGT. CDR3 bases: TGTGCCAGCAGTCTGGATGACGGTCCGGGGGCGCTCACTGAAGCTTTCTTT. Its translation: CASSLDDGPGALTEAFF.

There are many counts of this clonotype. V gene TRBV7-2 combines with J gene TRBJ2-7; 7 bases are a match to TRBD1. This CDR3 spans 15 amino acids. Germline-derived CDR1 and CDR2 are SGHTA and FQGNSA. Trimming took 5 bases from V and 0 from J; bases not matched to a gene: 7. CDR3 coding DNA: TGTGCCAGCAGCCTCAAGGGGGCCAGCTCCTACGAGCAGTACTTC. This translates into CASSLKGASSYEQYF.

Only a few counts were recorded for this clonotype. The V gene is TRBV27, the J gene TRBJ2-1, with no clear D. The CDR3 is 11 residues long. V lost 8 bases to trimming and J lost 5 bases, with 7 bases between them. The germline CDR1 and CDR2 sequences are MNHEY and SMNVEV (reference sequence). The CDR3 DNA follows: TGTGCCAGCCTTAGTGACAATGAGCAGTTCTTC. The encoded protein is CASLSDNEQFF.

The J gene is TRBJ2-3, the V gene TRBV20-1, with D unclear. Trimming shortened V by 5 bases and J by 0 bases, and 6 bases separated the two germline ends. The CDR3 is 12 residues long. The germline gives CDR1 DFQATT, CDR2 SNEGSKA (reference sequence). The CDR3 sequence: CSAVDSTDTQYF. The DNA of the CDR3 is TGCAGTGCTGTGGACAGCACAGATACGCAGTATTTT.

In this sample, this clonotype turned up a few times. J is TRBJ2-3 and V is TRBV27; D possibly corresponds to TRBD2 (6 bases). The CDR3 is 14 amino acids. CDR1 is MNHEY, CDR2 SMNVEV, per germline (reference sequence). Trimming removed 7 bases from V and 3 bases from J, with 14 bases in between. CDR3 sequence (DNA): TGTGCCAGCACCCACGGGGGACCAACAGATACGCAGTATTTT. Protein: CASTHGGPTDTQYF.

This clonotype was detected ten times or more. This sequence joins TRBV12-3 or TRBV12-4 and TRBJ1-5; D is possibly TRBD1 (5 bases). The CDR3 is 14 amino acids. With 6 bases removed from V and 7 bases from J, the gap between germline ends came to 16 bases. The CDR3 reads CASSPGPLGQPQHF. The CDR3 DNA sequence: TGTGCCAGCAGCCCGGGACCCCTGGGGCAGCCCCAGCATTTT.

The V call is TRBV4-1, the J call TRBJ2-3, with 9 bases matching TRBD1. The germline gives CDR1 MGHRA, CDR2 YSYEKL. This CDR3 has 16 residues. After removal of 2 bases from V and 2 bases from J, the junction contained 5 bases not matched to a gene. The CDR3 sequence is CASSQPGQGPTDTQYF. The CDR3 DNA follows: TGCGCCAGCAGCCAACCGGGACAGGGACCCACAGATACGCAGTATTTT.

This clonotype was counted ten times or more. The chain combines TRBV7-2 with TRBJ2-4; 7 positions match TRBD1. The germline CDR1 and CDR2 sequences are SGHTA and FQGNSA. V shed 1 base and J 5 bases; nucleotides not matched to a gene: 11. CDR3 size: 17 residues. CDR3: CASSLGDPGTAENIQYF. DNA of the CDR3: TGTGCCAGCAGCTTAGGGGACCCCGGGACAGCGGAAAACATTCAGTACTTC. Full variable domain (outside the CDR3, taken from reference TRBV7-2 and TRBJ2-4): GAGVSQSPSNKVTEKGKDVELRCDPISGHTALYWYRQSLGQGLEFLIYFQGNSAPDKSGLPSDRFSAERTGGSVSTLTIQRTQQEDSAVYLCASSLGDPGTAENIQYFGAGTRLSVL.

In this sample, this clonotype turned up a few times. J is TRBJ2-7 and V is TRBV7-9; unclear D gene. From germline, CDR1 is SEHNR and CDR2 FQNEAQ (reference sequence). Deletions cut 5 bases from V and 3 bases from J, with 17 bases between. The CDR3 loop spans 15 amino acids. CDR3 sequence: CASSPERNIYYEQYF. CDR3 in DNA: TGTGCCAGCAGCCCGGAGCGAAACATCTACTACGAGCAGTACTTC.

The chain employs TRBV19 and TRBJ2-5; TRBD2 matches at 8 bases. The CDR3 loop spans 14 amino acids. Unmatched junction bases numbered 9, after V lost 8 bases and J lost 4 bases. CDR1 LNHDA and CDR2 SQIVND come from the germline V gene (reference sequence). In DNA form, the CDR3 reads TGTGCCAGTTCCGGGCGGGGGGACGGAGAGACCCAGTACTTC. It translates to CASSGRGDGETQYF.

To note about this clonotype: This may be a read error, as it is one base from a much larger clone. V gene TRBV5-1 combines with J gene TRBJ2-7; TRBD1 or TRBD2 may be the D gene (5 bases each). Per the germline V gene, CDR1 is SGHRS and CDR2 is YFSETQ. The CDR3 contains 14 residues. Deletions cut 0 bases from V and 7 bases from J, with 14 bases between. This chain's CDR3 is CASSLAARAGEQYF. The CDR3 coding sequence is TGCGCCAGCAGCTTGGCCGCGAGGGCAGGGGAGCAGTACTTC.

This clonotype was seen once. V usage is TRBV2 and J usage is TRBJ2-5, with TRBD1 matching 7 bases. CDR3 length: 13 amino acids. V was pared by 7 bases and J by 1 base, with 3 bases of the junction left unmatched. In germline, CDR1 is SNHLY, CDR2 FYNNEI. The CDR3 sequence is CASTPGGQETQYF. CDR3 DNA: TGTGCCAGCACACCAGGGGGCCAAGAGACCCAGTACTTC.

The chain is built from TRBV19 and TRBJ2-1, with a tentative D call TRBD1 (5 bases). Trimming took 7 bases from V and 8 from J, leaving 12 bases between them. CDR1 and CDR2 from the germline V gene are LNHDA and SQIVND (reference sequence). This CDR3 comprises 12 residues. The CDR3 loop is CASMDKGDEQFF. For the CDR3, the DNA is TGTGCCAGTATGGACAAAGGCGATGAGCAGTTCTTC.

The V call is TRBV29-1, the J call TRBJ2-7; 8 bases line up with TRBD1. CDR1 is SQVTM, CDR2 ANQGSEA, per germline. The CDR3 sequence is 13 residues long. Trimming removed 5 bases from V and 5 bases from J; junction bases left unmatched: 8. The CDR3 DNA is TGCAGCGTTACGACAGGGGCTGGCGACGAGCAGTACTTC. Protein product: CSVTTGAGDEQYF.

The gene calls are TRBV5-1 and TRBJ2-3; 8 bases align to TRBD2. Germline CDR1 SGHRS, CDR2 YFSETQ. The CDR3 covers 15 residues. Germline trimming cut 4 bases from V and 6 bases from J; bases unmatched to any gene: 10. The DNA for the CDR3 is TGCGCCAGCAGCCTAAGCGGGGGTTATGTCGATACGCAGTATTTT. Translated, it gives CASSLSGGYVDTQYF.

This clonotype was counted between two and nine times. This chain connects TRBV7-2 to TRBJ2-7, with no clear D. The germline gives CDR1 SGHTA, CDR2 FQGNSA. V shed 5 bases and J shed 3 bases, with 11 bases lying between them. The CDR3 is 13 residues long. The CDR3 sequence: CASSTLDGYEQYF. The CDR3 DNA sequence: TGTGCCAGCAGCACTCTGGACGGCTACGAGCAGTACTTC.

As regards this clonotype: One end of the junction does not line up with germline, which may come from a read error. The chain uses TRBV27 and TRBJ2-3, with a weak D call TRBD1 (6 bases). The V gene's germline CDR1 is MNHEY and CDR2 SMNVEV (reference sequence). The length of the CDR3 is 14 residues. The CDR3 DNA follows: TGTGCCAGCAGCCTCCGGACAGCCACAGAAACGCAGTATTTT. It is translated as CASSLRTATETQYF.

This clonotype was observed a handful of times. CDR3 amino acids: CASSLADVGVSGNTIYF. The CDR3 DNA reads as TGTGCCAGCAGCTTAGCGGATGTGGGGGTCTCTGGAAACACCATATATTTT. V and J are TRBV7-2 and TRBJ1-3, with D possibly TRBD1 on 5 matching bases. Germline-derived CDR1 and CDR2 are SGHTA and FQGNSA. Between the trimmed V and J ends, which lost 0 bases and 0 bases, there was a span of 12 bases. This CDR3 contains 17 residues.

The CDR3: CASSYGARDDTQYF. Here the CDR3 DNA reads TGTGCCAGCAGTTACGGAGCCCGGGATGATACGCAGTATTTT. The rearrangement uses TRBV6-5 and TRBJ2-3; possible D gene TRBD2, 5 bases. CDR1 is MNHEY, CDR2 SVGAGI, per germline. The CDR3 contains 14 residues. The V end was cut by 2 bases, the J end by 6 bases, with 12 bases between.

This clonotype was seen many times. The chain recombines TRBV5-6 with TRBJ1-2; 9 bases map to TRBD1. The junction had 9 bases not matched to a gene; V was cut back by 3 bases and J by 12 bases. The CDR3 is made up of 13 amino acids. Germline CDR1 reads SGHDT; CDR2 reads YYEEEE. The DNA for the CDR3 is TGTGCCAGCAGCTCTGAGATGACAGGGGGGGACACCTTC. Translating it yields CASSSEMTGGDTF. The full variable domain, in which reference TRBV5-6 and TRBJ1-2 provide the parts outside the CDR3, is DAGVTQSPTHLIKTRGQQVTLRCSPKSGHDTVSWYQQALGQGPQFIFQYYEEEERQRGNFPDRFSGHQFPNYSSELNVNALLLGDSALYLCASSSEMTGGDTFGSGTRLTVV.

The rearrangement uses TRBV29-1 and TRBJ2-3, with D possibly matching TRBD2 (5 bases). Looked up from germline, CDR1 is SQVTM and CDR2 is ANQGSEA. V gave up 3 bases and J gave up 2 bases, with 18 bases separating them. The CDR3 length is 16 residues. CDR3 region: CSVDGQDGVNTDTQYF. CDR3 coding DNA: TGCAGCGTTGACGGTCAGGACGGGGTTAACACAGATACGCAGTATTTT.

The sample holds many counts of this clonotype. The CDR3 region is CASSLARDRRGGSYNEQFF. In DNA, the CDR3 is TGTGCCAGCAGCTTAGCGAGGGATAGACGGGGAGGCTCCTACAATGAGCAGTTCTTC. The rearrangement joins TRBV7-2 to TRBJ2-1; possibly TRBD2 for D (6 bases). This CDR3 region has 19 residues. The V end lost 0 bases, the J end lost 0 bases, and 18 bases lay between the germline ends. CDR1 and CDR2 (germline): SGHTA, FQGNSA.

This clonotype was recorded at least ten times. The V gene is TRBV7-2, the J gene TRBJ1-3; 8 positions match TRBD1. The CDR3 spans 16 residues. Germline loops: CDR1 SGHTA, CDR2 FQGNSA. The V gene end was trimmed by 5 bases and the J gene end by 4 bases; junction bases not matched to a gene: 10. The CDR3 DNA reads TGTGCCAGCAGCCCTGGGACAGGTTGGAGCGGAAACACCATATATTTT. Translation gives CASSPGTGWSGNTIYF.

This clonotype has a handful of counts. This chain connects TRBV12-3 or TRBV12-4 to TRBJ2-5; TRBD2 matches 8 bases. This CDR3 region has 17 residues. The J segment lost 4 bases and the V segment lost 6 bases, leaving 16 bases of the junction unmatched. This CDR3 reads CASSLEVAGIGGETQYF. DNA of the CDR3: TGTGCCAGCAGCCTGGAGGTAGCGGGAATTGGGGGAGAGACCCAGTACTTC.